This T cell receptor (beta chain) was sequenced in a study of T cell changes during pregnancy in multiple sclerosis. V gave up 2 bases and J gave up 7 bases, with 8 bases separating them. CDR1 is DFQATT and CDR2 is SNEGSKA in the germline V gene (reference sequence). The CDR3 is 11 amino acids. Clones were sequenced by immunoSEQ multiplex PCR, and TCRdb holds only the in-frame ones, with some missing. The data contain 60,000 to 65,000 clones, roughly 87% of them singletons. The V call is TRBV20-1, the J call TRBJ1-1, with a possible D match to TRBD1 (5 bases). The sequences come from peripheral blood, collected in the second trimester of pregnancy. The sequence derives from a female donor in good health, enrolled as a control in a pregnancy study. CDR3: CSARRGIEAFF. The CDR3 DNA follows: TGCAGTGCTAGACGGGGGATTGAAGCTTTCTTT.